This TCR beta chain was retrieved from a study of blood T cell dynamics during melanoma immunotherapy. Concerning this clone: Its target is not known.

Measured with immunoSEQ multiplex PCR; TCRdb has only the in-frame clones, and not every one. The sample yields 10,000 or so clones, about 88% seen once. The ends lost 6 bases at V and 1 base at J; junction bases unmatched: 4. CDR3 length equals 17 residues. Germline CDR1 LNHDA, CDR2 SQIVND (reference sequence). Study results and caveats: Unlike progressors, later disease-control patients had W3 repertoires gaining clonality or diversity.

As to time point: week 3, after first cycle of checkpoint inhibitor. No patient had earlier systemic cancer treatment, concurrent immunosuppressants, or another active cancer. The sample consisted of blood, taken from a patient treated with checkpoint blockade. The chain couples TRBV19 to TRBJ2-6, with 12 bases identical to TRBD1. The TCR was taken from a human donor with melanoma. CDR3 sequence: CASSPGQGASGANVLTF. DNA of the CDR3: TGTGCCAGTAGCCCGGGACAGGGGGCGTCTGGGGCCAACGTCCTGACTTTC.